The 20 T cell receptor beta chains reported below all come from one sample, sequenced in a study of shared clonotypes between healthy human individuals. Sequencing was performed with immunoSEQ multiplex PCR; in TCRdb, only in-frame clones are kept and a portion is missing. The table shows about 690,000 clones, with about 90% occurring only once. The specimen sequenced was memory CD8+ T cells from PBMCs. As for subset: CD45RO+ cells pooled with CCR7-negative TemRA cells. All receptors come from a man younger than 30 in good health. Some clones in this sample may be carry-over from other donors' samples.

The chain employs TRBV28 and TRBJ1-2; no definite D call. Germline V gene lookup returns CDR1 MDHEN and CDR2 SYDVKM. Trimming cost V 8 bases and J 5 bases, with 6 bases left between them. The CDR3 spans 10 residues. CDR3 coding DNA: TGTGCCAGCCTCGGGTATGGCTACACCTTC. This gives the protein CASLGYGYTF.

This sequence joins TRBV19 and TRBJ2-7; a possible D gene is TRBD1 (5 bases). The CDR3 loop spans 14 amino acids. The germline CDR1 and CDR2 sequences are LNHDA and SQIVND (reference sequence). V lost 4 bases to trimming and J lost 2 bases, with 12 bases between them. CDR3 DNA sequence: TGTGCCAGTAGTACAGGGCCGCTTACCTACGAGCAGTACTTC. It is translated as CASSTGPLTYEQYF.

This sequence joins TRBV29-1 and TRBJ2-3; TRBD2 matches 8 bases. Per germline, CDR1 SQVTM and CDR2 ANQGSEA. V was pared by 4 bases and J by 3 bases, with 6 bases of the junction left unmatched. The CDR3 loop spans 14 amino acids. The CDR3 region is CSVVGGRKTDTQYF. The CDR3 DNA sequence: TGCAGCGTTGTCGGCGGGAGGAAGACAGATACGCAGTATTTT.

Worth noting for this clone: Other DNA sequences in this specimen translate into the identical CDR3. The genes are TRBV27 and TRBJ2-2; D is undetermined. The CDR3 spans 15 residues. Looked up from germline, CDR1 is MNHEY and CDR2 is SMNVEV (reference sequence). Trimming stripped 0 bases from V and 1 base from J, with 6 bases between. CDR3 DNA: TGTGCCAGCAGTTTATCATCCGGGAACACCGGGGAGCTGTTTTTT. Protein sequence: CASSLSSGNTGELFF.

The J gene is TRBJ2-7, the V gene TRBV19, with 12 bases that match TRBD2. There are 13 residues in the CDR3. V was clipped by 8 bases and J by 7 bases; unmatched bases: 6. Germline V CDR1 and CDR2: LNHDA, SQIVND (reference sequence). The DNA of the CDR3 is TGTGCCAGTCGGACTAGCGGGACCTTGGAGCAGTACTTC. Amino acids: CASRTSGTLEQYF.

The sample holds one count of this clone. The V gene is TRBV6-1, the J gene TRBJ1-2; D unresolved. Trimming pared 2 bases from V and 2 bases from J, leaving 6 bases between. This CDR3 has 13 amino acids. CDR1 and CDR2 from the germline V gene are MNHNS and SASEGT. This CDR3 reads CASSEWVNYGYTF. The CDR3 nucleotides read TGTGCCAGCAGTGAATGGGTCAACTATGGCTACACCTTC.

The chain has TRBV28 and TRBJ2-7; D remains unclear. CDR3 length: 13 residues. V lost 8 bases to trimming and J lost 1 base, with 12 bases between them. Per the germline V gene, CDR1 is MDHEN and CDR2 is SYDVKM. CDR3 region: CASYGLGSYEQYF. CDR3 coding DNA: TGTGCCAGCTACGGCCTGGGGTCCTACGAGCAGTACTTC.

The V and J genes are TRBV27 and TRBJ2-1, with D maybe TRBD2 (6 bases). This CDR3 has 14 residues. Trimming took off 2 bases at V and 4 bases at J, with 9 bases between the two ends. Germline CDR1 MNHEY, CDR2 SMNVEV (reference sequence). CDR3 DNA: TGTGCCAGCAGTTTAGGGACTGCATACAATGAGCAGTTCTTC. This codes for CASSLGTAYNEQFF.

The V and J genes are TRBV7-9 and TRBJ1-2; D is ambiguous. The CDR3 covers 14 residues. Germline V gene data show CDR1 as SEHNR and CDR2 as FQNEAQ (reference sequence). V lost 1 base, J lost 6 bases, and 12 bases lay in between. CDR3 residues: CASSLGFSGHGYTF. DNA for the CDR3: TGTGCCAGCAGCTTAGGCTTTAGTGGGCATGGCTACACCTTC.

This chain connects TRBV27 to TRBJ2-1; TRBD1 agrees at 7 bases. The germline V gene has CDR1 MNHEY and CDR2 SMNVEV (reference sequence). Unmatched junction bases numbered 10, after V lost 5 bases and J lost 6 bases. This CDR3 is 15 amino acids long. The CDR3 DNA follows: TGTGCCAGCAGTCAAAATCCGGGACAGCGCAATGAGCAGTTCTTC. Protein: CASSQNPGQRNEQFF.

In DNA, the CDR3 is TGTGCCAGCAGCACGTTCCGGGAGGGCCCGGGTGCGCAGTATTTT. It codes for CASSTFREGPGAQYF. The genes are TRBV7-8 and TRBJ2-3; 8 bases are a match to TRBD2. V lost 5 bases and J lost 10; bases outside the gene matches: 14. This CDR3 region has 15 residues. Germline CDR1 SGHVS, CDR2 FQNEAQ.

The chain couples TRBV7-9 to TRBJ1-2, with a possible D match to TRBD1 (5 bases). Germline CDR1 reads SEHNR; CDR2 reads FQNEAQ (reference sequence). V lost 3 bases and J 4 bases, leaving 12 bases between the germline ends. The CDR3 is 14 amino acids. CDR3 sequence (DNA): TGTGCCAGCAGCTTCAGGGAACTGCTCTATGGCTACACCTTC. It is translated as CASSFRELLYGYTF. Full variable domain (outside the CDR3, taken from reference TRBV7-9 and TRBJ1-2): DTGVSQNPRHKITKRGQNVTFRCDPISEHNRLYWYRQTLGQGPEFLTYFQNEAQLEKSRLLSDRFSAERPKGSFSTLEIQRTEQGDSAMYLCASSFRELLYGYTFGSGTRLTVV.

This clone was recorded once. The chain carries TRBV7-9 and TRBJ1-2; D gene uncertain. CDR3 length equals 15 residues. Trimming removed 3 bases from V and 5 bases from J, with 16 bases in between. Germline V CDR1 and CDR2: SEHNR, FQNEAQ (reference sequence). The CDR3 nucleotides read TGTGCCAGCAGCTTTAAGGCGGGGAGGGAATATGGCTACACCTTC. Protein product: CASSFKAGREYGYTF.

The V and J genes are TRBV4-3 and TRBJ2-1; possible D gene TRBD1, 6 bases. Trimming pared 0 bases from V and 7 bases from J, leaving 22 bases between. Germline V gene sequence: CDR1 LGHNA, CDR2 YSLEER. The length of the CDR3 is 18 residues. CDR3 in DNA: TGCGCCAGCAGCCAAGAAGGAGTGGGGGACACATTGAGGAATGAGCAGTTCTTC. Protein product: CASSQEGVGDTLRNEQFF.

This clone has only a few counts. The CDR3 region has the DNA TGCGCCAGCAGCCAAGAATGGGGACAGGAAGGCTACACCTTC. Encoded protein: CASSQEWGQEGYTF. The chain joins TRBV4-3 to TRBJ1-2; TRBD1 matches 8 bases. The length of the CDR3 is 14 residues. The ends lost 0 bases at V and 8 bases at J; junction bases unmatched: 5. CDR1 and CDR2 (germline): LGHNA, YSLEER.

J is TRBJ1-2 and V is TRBV6-6; a weak D match, TRBD1 (5 bases). Germline values: CDR1 MNHNY, CDR2 SVGAGI (reference sequence). V was shortened by 8 bases and J by 5 bases, with 15 bases between the two germline ends. The CDR3 covers 13 residues. CDR3 bases: TGTGCCAGCGGAGAAGGGGCCCTTTATGGCTACACCTTC. It encodes CASGEGALYGYTF.

The rearrangement links TRBV10-2 to TRBJ2-1; D ambiguous. This CDR3 spans 15 amino acids. From germline, CDR1 is WSHSY and CDR2 SAAADI. Trimming took off 5 bases at V and 0 bases at J, with 11 bases between the two ends. The CDR3 spells CASSSQSSSYNEQFF. The CDR3 DNA sequence: TGCGCCAGCAGTTCCCAGAGTAGCTCCTACAATGAGCAGTTCTTC.

The chain is built from TRBV28 and TRBJ1-1; perhaps TRBD1 as D (6 bases). The CDR3 runs 14 residues. V gave up 3 bases and J gave up 4 bases, with 12 bases separating them. CDR1 MDHEN and CDR2 SYDVKM come from the germline V gene. The CDR3 loop is CASSFIRGGTEAFF. CDR3 DNA sequence: TGTGCCAGCAGTTTTATCAGGGGAGGCACTGAAGCTTTCTTT.

This clone was counted at least ten times. V gene TRBV7-9 combines with J gene TRBJ2-2; D may be TRBD2 (5 bases). The CDR3 spans 15 residues. V lost 5 bases and J 1 base, leaving 11 bases between the germline ends. Germline assignment: CDR1 SEHNR and CDR2 FQNEAQ (reference sequence). The CDR3 region is CASSPSRVNTGELFF. CDR3 bases: TGTGCCAGCAGCCCCTCGAGGGTGAACACCGGGGAGCTGTTTTTT. Filled out from reference TRBV7-9 and TRBJ2-2, the complete variable domain reads DTGVSQNPRHKITKRGQNVTFRCDPISEHNRLYWYRQTLGQGPEFLTYFQNEAQLEKSRLLSDRFSAERPKGSFSTLEIQRTEQGDSAMYLCASSPSRVNTGELFFGEGSRLTVL.

In nucleotides, the CDR3 is TGTGCCAGCAGCGACCCCGGGGCCCGTAACTATGGCTACACCTTC. This gives the protein CASSDPGARNYGYTF. The chain employs TRBV28 and TRBJ1-2; TRBD1 might be the D (5 bases). The CDR3 contains 15 residues. Germline loops: CDR1 MDHEN, CDR2 SYDVKM. Trimming cost V 6 bases and J 1 base, with 15 bases left between them.